Shown below are 21 T cell receptor beta chains from a single sample sequenced in a study of T-cell reconstitution after alpha-beta-depleted transplantation in children. Construction of the TCRbeta library involved unique molecular identifiers. TCRdb ran MiXCR on the PCR reads and lists one entry per CDR3 protein. The sample consists of 350,000 to 450,000 distinct CDR3 sequences, 10% to 15% of them appearing once. Sequences were derived from PBMCs, sampled from the stem cell graft. These receptors were obtained from a human donor who donated a stem cell graft to a child with Fanconi anemia.

This clonotype was picked up a small number of times. The chain is built from TRBV3-1 and TRBJ2-7; D call uncertain. This CDR3 is 15 amino acids long. CDR1 and CDR2 (germline): LGHDT, YNNKEL (reference sequence). V was shortened by 0 bases and J by 2 bases, with 11 bases between the two germline ends. The CDR3 DNA sequence: TGTGCCAGCAGCCAAGATATGGGGTACCCCTACGAGCAGTACTTC. It is translated as CASSQDMGYPYEQYF.

This clonotype occurred a few times. The chain has TRBV10-3 and TRBJ2-3, with D tentatively TRBD1 or TRBD2 (5 bases each). This CDR3 has 15 amino acids. The V gene's germline CDR1 is ENHRY and CDR2 SYGVKD. V was cut by 10 bases and J by 2 bases, with 19 bases left in between. In DNA form, the CDR3 reads TGTGCCACGCGCCGGGACGCCACCGCCACAGATACGCAGTATTTT. This codes for CATRRDATATDTQYF.

The chain carries TRBV4-2 and TRBJ2-6, with D perhaps TRBD1 (5 bases). The V gene's germline CDR1 is LGHNA and CDR2 YNFKEQ. This CDR3 has 16 amino acids. V lost 3 bases and J lost 1, with 10 bases in between. CDR3 in amino acids: CASSQQQGSGANVLTF. Here the CDR3 DNA reads TGTGCCAGCAGCCAGCAGCAGGGATCTGGGGCCAACGTCCTGACTTTC.

This clonotype was detected a few times. The genes are TRBV12-3 or TRBV12-4 and TRBJ2-2; 9 nucleotides align to TRBD2. Unmatched junction bases numbered 12, after V lost 3 bases and J lost 7 bases. The CDR3 is 17 amino acids. The CDR3 loop reads CASSFPGGGALYGELFF. CDR3 bases: TGTGCCAGCAGTTTTCCTGGCGGGGGGGCCCTCTACGGGGAGCTGTTTTTT.

This chain links TRBV10-3 with TRBJ2-3; weak D call: TRBD1 (6 bases). This CDR3 is 13 amino acids long. V was clipped by 7 bases and J by 0 bases, with 8 bases between them. The germline V gene encodes CDR1 ENHRY and CDR2 SYGVKD. The CDR3 bases are TGTGCCATCAAGGACAGCAGCACAGATACGCAGTATTTT. This sequence encodes CAIKDSSTDTQYF.

In this sample, this clonotype turned up many times. CDR3 sequence reads: CASSPVLGRRAAFF. The CDR3 nucleotides are TGTGCCAGCAGCCCCGTCCTGGGGCGCAGGGCGGCTTTCTTT. V usage is TRBV7-2 and J usage is TRBJ1-1, with D possibly being TRBD1 (5 bases). CDR3 length equals 14 residues. V shed 5 bases and J shed 11 bases, with 21 bases lying between them. The germline gives CDR1 SGHTA, CDR2 FQGNSA.

The gene calls are TRBV20-1 and TRBJ1-2; D uncertain. The length of the CDR3 is 11 residues. Germline V lookup: CDR1 DFQATT, CDR2 SNEGSKA (reference sequence). Trimming left V 4 bases short and J 1 base short, with 4 bases between. The CDR3 here is CSAKNNYGYTF. The CDR3 nucleotides read TGCAGTGCTAAGAATAACTATGGCTACACCTTC.

This clonotype was counted a few times. V gene TRBV5-8 combines with J gene TRBJ1-4; 8 positions agree with TRBD1. Germline-derived CDR1 and CDR2 are SGHTS and YDEGEE. The CDR3 contains 16 residues. V shed 4 bases and J 0 bases; nucleotides not matched to a gene: 5. CDR3 nucleotide sequence: TGTGCCAGCAGCCCGGGACAGGCTGCAACTAATGAAAAACTGTTTTTT. This gives the protein CASSPGQAATNEKLFF.

This chain uses TRBV5-1 with TRBJ1-5, with D possibly being TRBD1 (6 bases). V lost 4 bases, J lost 2 bases, and 10 bases lay in between. The CDR3 is 14 amino acids. The germline V gene encodes CDR1 SGHRS and CDR2 YFSETQ. The CDR3 region has the DNA TGCGCCAGCAGCCCAGGGGATGGCAATCAGCCCCAGCATTTT. Translating it yields CASSPGDGNQPQHF. Drawing the rest from reference TRBV5-1 and TRBJ1-5, the complete variable domain is KAGVTQTPRYLIKTRGQQVTLSCSPISGHRSVSWYQQTPGQGLQFLFEYFSETQRNKGNFPGRFSGRQFSNSRSEMNVSTLELGDSALYLCASSPGDGNQPQHFGDGTRLSIL.

This clonotype has ten or more counts. The CDR3 nucleotides read TGTGCCAGCAACGATACCCCGGGGACCCAGTACTTC. This sequence encodes CASNDTPGTQYF. The J gene is TRBJ2-5, the V gene TRBV28; D remains unclear. Between the trimmed V and J ends, which lost 7 bases and 7 bases, there was a span of 13 bases. The CDR3 consists of 12 residues. The germline V gene encodes CDR1 MDHEN and CDR2 SYDVKM.

V and J are TRBV28 and TRBJ2-1; perhaps TRBD2 as D (6 bases). V gave up 6 bases and J gave up 8 bases, with 8 bases separating them. The germline V gene encodes CDR1 MDHEN and CDR2 SYDVKM. This CDR3 contains 11 residues. The CDR3, as DNA: TGTGCCAGCAGGGAGGGATATGAGCAGTTCTTC. This codes for CASREGYEQFF.

Only a few counts were recorded for this clonotype. The V call is TRBV5-6, the J call TRBJ2-2, with 7 bases fitting TRBD1. Germline CDR1 and CDR2: SGHDT and YYEEEE. V dropped 4 bases and J dropped 5; count of bases not matched to a gene: 11. The CDR3 loop spans 16 amino acids. As DNA, the CDR3 is TGTGCCAGCAGCCTTACAGGGGTAGTTCGTACCGGGGAGCTGTTTTTT. The encoded protein is CASSLTGVVRTGELFF.

This clonotype was counted at least ten times. CDR3: CASSPQGQGYGYTF. The CDR3, as DNA: TGTGCCAGCAGTCCCCAGGGACAGGGGTATGGCTACACCTTC. The chain couples TRBV28 to TRBJ1-2, with 10 bases that match TRBD1. V was clipped by 5 bases and J by 5 bases; unmatched bases: 5. The CDR3 has 14 amino acids. Germline V gives CDR1 MDHEN, CDR2 SYDVKM.

In its sample, this clonotype was seen many times. The chain joins TRBV7-2 to TRBJ2-7, with a possible D match to TRBD1 (5 bases). There are 15 residues in the CDR3. The germline V gene encodes CDR1 SGHTA and CDR2 FQGNSA. V lost 5 bases to trimming and J lost 6 bases, with 20 bases between them. The CDR3 DNA reads as TGTGCCAGCAGCCCAATAAGCCAGGGAACATCCGAGCAGTACTTC. This translates into CASSPISQGTSEQYF.

The V call is TRBV12-3 or TRBV12-4, the J call TRBJ2-1; TRBD2 might be the D (5 bases). V was shortened by 6 bases and J by 7 bases, with 22 bases between the two germline ends. This CDR3 spans 16 amino acids. CDR3 protein: CASRGPPGLPGNEQFF. In DNA, the CDR3 is TGTGCCAGCAGGGGCCCACCTGGGCTACCGGGGAATGAGCAGTTCTTC.

This clonotype has a count of ten or more. The CDR3 DNA sequence: TGTGCCAGCAGTCGATTAACCGGGACAGTTAACACCGGGGAGCTGTTTTTT. This translates into CASSRLTGTVNTGELFF. The chain links TRBV28 to TRBJ2-2; 7 positions agree with TRBD1. Germline assignment: CDR1 MDHEN and CDR2 SYDVKM. This CDR3 comprises 17 residues. V gave up 5 bases and J gave up 2 bases; unmatched junction bases: 11.

The chain couples TRBV10-3 to TRBJ1-5, with D unclear. CDR3 length: 13 residues. Germline V gene lookup returns CDR1 ENHRY and CDR2 SYGVKD. The germline V and J ends were trimmed by 2 bases and 4 bases, with 6 bases remaining between them. The CDR3 sequence: CAISEAFNQPQHF. DNA for the CDR3: TGTGCCATCAGTGAGGCCTTTAATCAGCCCCAGCATTTT.

This clonotype was recorded at least ten times. The chain is built from TRBV12-3 or TRBV12-4 and TRBJ1-5; a possible D gene is TRBD1 (5 bases). Trimming removed 4 bases at V and 7 bases at J, with 14 bases between. The CDR3 runs to 14 residues. CDR3 region: CASSSTAMGQPQHF. CDR3 nucleotide sequence: TGTGCCAGCAGTTCGACAGCAATGGGGCAGCCCCAGCATTTT.

This clonotype turned up a few times. V gene TRBV7-2 combines with J gene TRBJ1-2; no clear D. Between the trimmed V and J ends, which lost 1 base and 11 bases, there was a span of 14 bases. CDR1 is SGHTA, CDR2 FQGNSA, per germline. The CDR3 contains 13 residues. The CDR3 DNA reads as TGTGCCAGCAGCTTAGAGCGGACGGTGAGATACACCTTC. Translated, it gives CASSLERTVRYTF.

This clonotype has more than one count but fewer than ten. The gene calls are TRBV3-1 and TRBJ2-1, with 9 bases identical to TRBD1. V lost 4 bases to trimming and J lost 6 bases; unmatched junction nucleotides: 7. Looked up from germline, CDR1 is LGHDT and CDR2 is YNNKEL (reference sequence). The CDR3 spans 15 residues. CDR3 region: CASSRPGQGVNEQFF. DNA for the CDR3: TGTGCCAGCAGCCGACCGGGACAGGGTGTCAATGAGCAGTTCTTC.

V usage is TRBV19 and J usage is TRBJ2-5; 10 bases fit TRBD1. Germline-derived CDR1 and CDR2 are LNHDA and SQIVND (reference sequence). This CDR3 is 15 amino acids long. Trimming removed 7 bases from V and 2 bases from J; junction bases left unmatched: 7. CDR3 in amino acids: CASTTGQGSQETQYF. Here the CDR3 DNA reads TGTGCCAGTACCACGGGACAGGGGAGTCAAGAGACCCAGTACTTC.